This TCR beta chain was retrieved from a study of blood T cell repertoires in COVID-19. About the research overall: Acute and convalescent COVID-19 samples came from the United States, Italy and Spain.

Using immunoSEQ multiplex PCR, the repertoire was profiled, and TCRdb retains in-frame clones only, with some absent. The sample has 120,000 to 150,000 clones, around 87% seen once; the top ten hold around 40%. V dropped 4 bases and J dropped 3; count of bases not matched to a gene: 6. CDR1 and CDR2 (germline): SGHDT, YYEEEE. The CDR3 length is 14 residues. Sequencing was performed on peripheral blood. The chain is built from TRBV5-6 and TRBJ1-2, with 7 bases lining up with TRBD1. The clonotype comes from a man between 50 and 59 years old who had recovered from COVID-19. Here the CDR3 reads CASSQVDRDYGYTF. The CDR3 DNA reads TGTGCCAGCAGCCAAGTCGACAGGGACTATGGCTACACCTTC.